The 14 T cell receptor beta chains below were found in one sample sequenced in a study of blood T cell repertoires in COVID-19. Sequencing used immunoSEQ multiplex PCR; TCRdb keeps in-frame clones, though not all of them. The data show about 440,000 clones, approximately 88% seen once. The sequenced sample consisted of peripheral blood. Receptors were obtained from a woman in her forties or fifties with COVID-19, enrolled during active disease.

The chain carries TRBV6-6 and TRBJ1-5; D not resolved. The CDR3 length is 14 residues. Germline V CDR1 and CDR2: MNHNY, SVGAGI (reference sequence). V lost 3 bases, J lost 11 bases, and 17 bases lay in between. The chain's CDR3 is CASSYEDHRLTQHF. DNA of the CDR3: TGTGCCAGCAGTTATGAGGATCACCGTTTGACCCAGCATTTT.

The chain carries TRBV12-3 or TRBV12-4 and TRBJ1-2, with D hard to call. V lost 7 bases to trimming and J lost 7 bases, with 10 bases between them. The CDR3 runs to 11 residues. CDR3 in DNA: TGTGCCAGCACCGAGGGAACTGGCTACACCTTC. This gives the protein CASTEGTGYTF.

The chain employs TRBV27 and TRBJ1-6; D not resolved. CDR3 length: 16 residues. Germline V gene lookup returns CDR1 MNHEY and CDR2 SMNVEV (reference sequence). V lost 2 bases and J lost 10, with 18 bases in between. The CDR3, as DNA: TGTGCCAGCAGTTTAAAATCGGAGGGAGGGCGGTCACCCCTCCACTTT. Protein sequence: CASSLKSEGGRSPLHF.

The genes are TRBV2 and TRBJ2-3; TRBD2 aligns across 9 bases. Unmatched junction bases numbered 7, after V lost 7 bases and J lost 5 bases. CDR1 SNHLY and CDR2 FYNNEI come from the germline V gene. CDR3 size: 14 residues. Here the CDR3 reads CASTSGLARDTQYF. The CDR3 DNA sequence: TGTGCCAGCACTTCGGGACTAGCTCGAGATACGCAGTATTTT.

This sequence joins TRBV6-5 and TRBJ2-3; 7 bases align to TRBD2. Germline CDR1 MNHEY, CDR2 SVGAGI. The V and J ends lost 6 bases and 3 bases, in that order; junction bases with no gene match: 6. The CDR3 spans 14 residues. The CDR3: CASSPREGTDTQYF. CDR3 nucleotide sequence: TGTGCCAGCAGCCCCAGGGAGGGGACAGATACGCAGTATTTT.

This clone has a handful of counts. The gene calls are TRBV5-4 and TRBJ2-6, with D uncertain. This CDR3 has 16 residues. Looked up from germline, CDR1 is SGHNT and CDR2 is YYREEE (reference sequence). Trimming pared 0 bases from V and 0 bases from J, leaving 7 bases between. The CDR3 region has the DNA TGTGCCAGCAGCTTGGGCAGAGGCTCTGGGGCCAACGTCCTGACTTTC. Residues: CASSLGRGSGANVLTF.

J is TRBJ1-5 and V is TRBV6-6, with TRBD1 identical over 7 bases. V dropped 6 bases and J dropped 5; count of bases not matched to a gene: 13. Germline-derived CDR1 and CDR2 are MNHNY and SVGAGI (reference sequence). This CDR3 contains 16 residues. The CDR3 protein is CASSRAEDRRDQPQHF. The CDR3 DNA is TGTGCCAGCAGCCGGGCAGAGGACAGGAGGGATCAGCCCCAGCATTTT.

This chain joins TRBV2 and TRBJ2-3, with 10 bases fitting TRBD2. The CDR3 has 16 residues. V lost 7 bases to trimming and J lost 9 bases; unmatched junction nucleotides: 16. Germline V gene lookup returns CDR1 SNHLY and CDR2 FYNNEI. CDR3 DNA sequence: TGTGCCAGCACTCGACAAGCGAGTCTAGCGGGAGACACGCAGTATTTT. This codes for CASTRQASLAGDTQYF. The full variable domain, in which reference TRBV2 and TRBJ2-3 provide the parts outside the CDR3, is EPEVTQTPSHQVTQMGQEVILRCVPISNHLYFYWYRQILGQKVEFLVSFYNNEISEKSEIFDDQFSVERPDGSNFTLKIRSTKLEDSAMYFCASTRQASLAGDTQYFGPGTRLTVL.

The V call is TRBV12-5, the J call TRBJ2-1; D call uncertain. V was clipped by 0 bases and J by 0 bases, with 12 bases between them. Looked up from germline, CDR1 is LGHNT and CDR2 is FRNRAP. The CDR3 is 17 amino acids. CDR3 bases: TGTGCTAGTGGTTTGGTCCCGTTCGTTAGCTCCTACAATGAGCAGTTCTTC. It specifies CASGLVPFVSSYNEQFF.

To note about this clone: One junction end does not reproduce the germline sequence, and a read error may be involved. This chain connects TRBV5-5 to TRBJ1-1; 7 nucleotides agree with TRBD1. CDR1 and CDR2 (germline): SGHKS, YYEKEE (reference sequence). The length of the CDR3 is 13 residues. The CDR3 DNA follows: TGTGCCAGCAGCTTGGCAGAGGGGGACAGCCCGATTTTT. Translated, it gives CASSLAEGDSPIF.

This clone has more than one count but fewer than ten. The V call is TRBV2, the J call TRBJ2-3; TRBD2 matches at 11 bases. The CDR3 extends over 15 amino acids. From germline, CDR1 is SNHLY and CDR2 FYNNEI. V trimming: 4 bases; J trimming: 4 bases; junction bases outside the gene matches: 4. This CDR3 is CASSGSGGAADTQYF. CDR3 nucleotide sequence: TGTGCCAGCAGTGGTAGCGGGGGGGCCGCAGATACGCAGTATTTT. The full variable domain, with the rest looked up from reference TRBV2 and TRBJ2-3, is EPEVTQTPSHQVTQMGQEVILRCVPISNHLYFYWYRQILGQKVEFLVSFYNNEISEKSEIFDDQFSVERPDGSNFTLKIRSTKLEDSAMYFCASSGSGGAADTQYFGPGTRLTVL.

The chain employs TRBV2 and TRBJ2-7; unclear D gene. The CDR3 sequence is 14 residues long. From germline, CDR1 is SNHLY and CDR2 FYNNEI. Trimming removed 1 base at V and 4 bases at J, with 11 bases between. The CDR3 spells CASSEGLWAYEQYF. In DNA, the CDR3 is TGTGCCAGCAGTGAAGGATTGTGGGCTTACGAGCAGTACTTC.

The V and J genes are TRBV4-1 and TRBJ2-2; D uncertain. The germline V and J ends were trimmed by 4 bases and 3 bases, with 3 bases remaining between them. Germline lookup yields CDR1 MGHRA and CDR2 YSYEKL. The CDR3 has 12 amino acids. The CDR3: CASSPYTGELFF. In DNA form, the CDR3 reads TGCGCCAGCAGCCCGTACACCGGGGAGCTGTTTTTT.

J is TRBJ1-1 and V is TRBV7-8; D remains unclear. Germline V gene sequence: CDR1 SGHVS, CDR2 FQNEAQ. This CDR3 has 13 residues. Trimming cost V 5 bases and J 5 bases, with 12 bases left between them. CDR3 sequence: CASSKNPGTEAFF. For the CDR3, the DNA is TGTGCCAGCAGCAAAAACCCGGGGACTGAAGCTTTCTTT.